The clone carrying this T cell receptor beta chain was seen a few times. The data were obtained in a study of blood T cell repertoires in COVID-19. Background on the study: From the United States, Italy and Spain came samples of acute and convalescent COVID-19.

Sequencing used immunoSEQ multiplex PCR; TCRdb keeps in-frame clones, though not all of them. Of around 200,000 clones in the sample, around 82% were seen once. V lost 4 bases to trimming and J lost 5 bases, with 14 bases between them. Germline lookup yields CDR1 LNHDA and CDR2 SQIVND (reference sequence). The CDR3 contains 14 residues. This rearrangement joins TRBV19 to TRBJ2-5; TRBD1 is a possible D gene (5 bases). The receptor was isolated from a woman aged 80 or over with acute or convalescent COVID-19. The sample comprised peripheral blood. CDR3 in DNA: TGTGCCAGTAGTACCCGTGACAGAAGGGAGACCCAGTACTTC. Its translation is CASSTRDRRETQYF.